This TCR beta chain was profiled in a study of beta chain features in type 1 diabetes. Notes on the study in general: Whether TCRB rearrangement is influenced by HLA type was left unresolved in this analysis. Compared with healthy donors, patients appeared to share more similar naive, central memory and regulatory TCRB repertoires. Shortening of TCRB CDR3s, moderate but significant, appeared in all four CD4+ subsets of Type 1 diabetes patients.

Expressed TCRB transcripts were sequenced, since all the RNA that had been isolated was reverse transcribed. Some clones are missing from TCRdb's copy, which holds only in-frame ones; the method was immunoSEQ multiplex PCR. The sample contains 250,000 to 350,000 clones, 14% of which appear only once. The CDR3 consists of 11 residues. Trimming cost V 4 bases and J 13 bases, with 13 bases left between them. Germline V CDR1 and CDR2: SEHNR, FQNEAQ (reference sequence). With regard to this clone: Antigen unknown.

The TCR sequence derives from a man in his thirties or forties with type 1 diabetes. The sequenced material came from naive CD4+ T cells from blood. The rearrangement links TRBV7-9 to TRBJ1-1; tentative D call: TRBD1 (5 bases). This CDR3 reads CASSSSGDVFF. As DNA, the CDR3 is TGTGCCAGCAGCTCGTCGGGGGATGTTTTCTTT.